In its sample, the clone carrying this T cell receptor (beta chain) was seen a few times. Its antigen is not identified. The entry originates in a study of Ad26.COV2.S vaccination and SARS-CoV-2 variants. The length of the CDR3 is 13 residues. Trimming pared 4 bases from V and 7 bases from J, leaving 8 bases between. Germline CDR1 MGHDK, CDR2 SYGVNS. Noted treatment: 19 received Ad26.COV2.S at low or high dose, single or two shots; about 5 received placebo; per-sample allocation not given. On day 63 after the first injection, vaccine and placebo recipients gave samples. What was given as vaccine was an Ad26 vector encoding Wuhan-strain SARS-CoV-2 spike. This table comes from immunoSEQ multiplex PCR, and its TCRdb copy is limited to in-frame clones, with some not included. The sample consists of 350,000 to 400,000 clones, 70% to 90% of them appearing once. Points from the study as a whole: There was a possibility that the TCR breadth and depth analyses underestimated total T cell responses. Once vaccination had occurred, spike-specific CD8+ and CD4+ T cell responses reportedly showed substantial breadth.

Sequences were derived from peripheral blood, sampled in a trial of Ad26.COV2.S vaccine versus placebo. This TCR was sampled from a person between 18 and 65 years old who received the Ad26.COV2.S COVID-19 vaccine or a placebo. The chain couples TRBV25-1 to TRBJ1-6, with D tentatively TRBD1 (5 bases). The CDR3 loop reads CASSGDENSPLHF. In DNA, the CDR3 is TGTGCCAGCAGTGGGGACGAAAATTCACCCCTCCACTTT. The full variable domain, with the rest looked up from reference TRBV25-1 and TRBJ1-6, is EADIYQTPRYLVIGTGKKITLECSQTMGHDKMYWYQQDPGMELHLIHYSYGVNSTEKGDLSSESTVSRIRTEHFPLTLESARPSHTSQYLCASSGDENSPLHFGNGTRLTVT.